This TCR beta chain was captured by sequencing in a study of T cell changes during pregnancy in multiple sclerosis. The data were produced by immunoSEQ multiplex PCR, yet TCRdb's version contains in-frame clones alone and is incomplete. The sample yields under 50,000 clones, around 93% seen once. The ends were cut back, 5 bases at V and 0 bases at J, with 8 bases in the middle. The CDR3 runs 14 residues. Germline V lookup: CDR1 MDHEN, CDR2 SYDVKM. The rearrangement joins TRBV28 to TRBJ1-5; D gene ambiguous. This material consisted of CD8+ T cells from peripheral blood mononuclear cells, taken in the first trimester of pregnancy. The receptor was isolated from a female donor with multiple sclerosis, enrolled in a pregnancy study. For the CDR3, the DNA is TGTGCCAGCAGTCGACACGGTAGCAATCAGCCCCAGCATTTT. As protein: CASSRHGSNQPQHF.